The rows below give T cell receptor beta chains drawn from one sample of a study of T cell responses to AZD1222 COVID-19 vaccine. Sequenced by immunoSEQ multiplex PCR; TCRdb stores in-frame clones only, minus some. The repertoire has around 70,000 clones, roughly 85% of them found once; the top ten carry roughly 22%. Sequenced material: peripheral blood, taken on day 0 of AZD1222 vaccination. These receptors were obtained from an adult in good health. CDR3s include the opening cysteine and the closing phenylalanine or tryptophan. A D gene is named only where the DNA matches it firmly. Clone size is given for some rows only: seen once, a few or many times, or a class if the clone is expanded.

>-|-|TRBJ1-3|TRBV3-1/TRBV3-2
TGTGCCAGCAGCCCCTCGGCTGGAAACACCATATATTTT
CASSPSAGNTIYF
>-|-|TRBJ2-2|TRBV4-1
TGCGCCAGCAGCCAAGACCCGAACACCGGGGAGCTGTTTTTT
CASSQDPNTGELFF
>-|-|TRBJ2-7|TRBV3-1/TRBV3-2
TGTGCCAGCAGCCAGGGACCGGTCGGCTACGAGCAGTACTTC
CASSQGPVGYEQYF
>-|-|TRBJ1-1|TRBV18
TGTGCCAGCTCACCGATTAATCCGGAAAACACTGAAGCTTTCTTT
CASSPINPENTEAFF
>TRBD1|few|TRBJ2-7|TRBV27
TGTGCCAGTGCTCACGGGACAGGAAACGAGCAGTACTTC
CASAHGTGNEQYF
>TRBD2|-|TRBJ2-1|TRBV3-1/TRBV3-2
TGTGCCAGCAGCCAAGAGGGGTTGCGGGGGGGCCGGAATGAGCAGTTCTTC
CASSQEGLRGGRNEQFF
>-|-|TRBJ2-1|TRBV19
TGTGCCAGTAGTATGGGAAAATACAATGAGCAGTTCTTC
CASSMGKYNEQFF
>TRBD2|-|TRBJ2-2|TRBV25-1
TGTGCCAGCAGTGAACTTGGCGGGAGAAGGCGGGAGCTGTTTTTT
CASSELGGRRRELFF
>-|few|TRBJ2-1|TRBV9
TGTGCCAGCAGCGTAGCGGGGAGCGACAATGAGCAGTTCTTC
CASSVAGSDNEQFF
>TRBD2|-|TRBJ2-4|TRBV28
TGTGCCAGCAGTTTATGGGGACTAGCGGGAGGTAGGGATGGGGAAAACATTCAGTACTTC
CASSLWGLAGGRDGENIQYF
>-|-|TRBJ1-3|TRBV5-4
TGTGCCAGCAGCAACATCGGACGGTTCTCTGGAAACACCATATATTTT
CASSNIGRFSGNTIYF
>TRBD1|-|TRBJ2-7|TRBV7-8
TGTGCCAGCAGCTCACCCTCGATCGACAGGGGGCCCGCCTACGAGCAGTACTTC
CASSSPSIDRGPAYEQYF
>TRBD2|once|TRBJ2-1|TRBV9
TGTGCCAGCAGCTTGGGGACTAGCGGGGTTTTGAGTGGGGAGCAGTTCTTC
CASSLGTSGVLSGEQFF
>-|-|TRBJ1-2|TRBV5-6
TGTGCCAGCAGCTTGACAGGGACGGAGGGCTACACCTTC
CASSLTGTEGYTF
>-|-|TRBJ1-5|TRBV6-6
TGTGCCAGCAGTACGGGAGGGGGTTGGAATCAGCCCCAGCATTTT
CASSTGGGWNQPQHF
>TRBD1|-|TRBJ1-6|TRBV7-8
TGTGCCAGCAGCGCCAAAGGGACAGGGAATACCTATAATTCACCCCTCCACTTT
CASSAKGTGNTYNSPLHF